This TCR beta chain was profiled in a study of glioma-infiltrating T cells. Findings and limits, study-wide: Only very few CDR3 sequences appeared in both tissue and blood. Gliomas, especially low-grade, showed above-expected tissue-blood divergence; non-neoplastic patients showed below.

Using RNA template, CDR3s of TCR alpha and beta were amplified with iRepertoire arm-PCR. One-step reverse transcription and amplification started from about 100-400 ng of tissue mRNA or PBMC total RNA. TCRdb analysed the multiplex PCR reads with MiXCR anew, one entry per CDR3 protein. The repertoire includes over 130,000 distinct CDR3 sequences, more than 35% of them detected once, and 20% sits in the top ten. In regard to this clonotype: The antigen is unknown.

This CDR3 contains 13 residues. V lost 8 bases, J lost 0 bases, and 11 bases lay in between. CDR1 and CDR2 from the germline V gene are SQVTM and ANQGSEA. This sequence originates from a human donor with low-grade glioma or glioblastoma, undergoing nonglioma brain surgery, or in good health (not recorded which). Material: glioma tissue, nonneoplastic brain tissue, or PBMCs (not recorded which). V gene TRBV29-1 combines with J gene TRBJ1-3; no reliable D call. CDR3 in amino acids: CSFAQSSGNTIYF. In nucleotides, the CDR3 is TGCAGCTTTGCTCAGAGCTCTGGAAACACCATATATTTT.